This T cell receptor (beta chain) was captured by sequencing in a study of shared clonotypes between healthy human individuals. In regard to this clone: Its matching antigen is unknown.

Study observations and caveats: Naive subsets generally exceeded memory subsets in estimated richness.

Sequencing was performed with immunoSEQ multiplex PCR; in TCRdb, only in-frame clones are kept and a portion is missing. The sample lists some 1 million clones; around four fifths were seen once. CDR3 length: 18 amino acids. With 3 bases clipped from V and 1 base from J, the junction kept 13 bases outside the gene matches. CDR1 KGHSH and CDR2 LQKENI come from the germline V gene. Material for sequencing was memory CD4+ T cells sorted from blood. Subset here: CD45RA-negative fraction. This sequence originates from a man between 18 and 35 years old in good health. The gene calls are TRBV18 and TRBJ2-3, with 7 nucleotides matching TRBD2. CDR3 in amino acids: CASSPNVAPGLRTDTQYF. The CDR3 DNA follows: TGTGCCAGCTCACCGAACGTCGCCCCGGGACTACGCACAGATACGCAGTATTTT.